This T cell receptor (beta chain) was recovered during a study of PD-1 blockade in classical Hodgkin lymphoma. Assay: immunoSEQ multiplex PCR; the TCRdb copy retains only in-frame clones and omits some. The sample holds 45,000 to 50,000 clones, around three quarters seen once. Notes on this clone: Its antigen is as yet unknown.

Every patient experienced relapse after autologous stem cell transplantation, and brentuximab vedotin exposure varied. Overall study results and limits: CD4+ TCR diversity, unlike CD8+, rose significantly by C4D1. The study reported lower baseline TCR diversity in newly diagnosed patients than in healthy donors. Partial responders and progressors had significantly lower baseline TCR diversity.

The TCR was taken from a human donor with classical Hodgkin lymphoma. Specimen: peripheral blood mononuclear cells (PBMCs), collected before the second cycle of nivolumab.

This CDR3 is CASSQGLAVGENEQYF. The DNA for the CDR3 is TGTGCCAGCAGCCAAGGACTAGCGGTTGGAGAGAACGAGCAGTACTTC. This chain joins TRBV4-2 and TRBJ2-7; 9 positions match TRBD2. The CDR3 is made up of 16 amino acids. Germline V gene lookup returns CDR1 LGHNA and CDR2 YNFKEQ. The J segment lost 5 bases and the V segment lost 1 base, leaving 9 bases of the junction unmatched.